Listed here are 21 T cell receptor beta chains from one sample, sequenced in a study of T cell repertoires in cytomegalovirus infection (dated by TCRdb to the late 2010s). Sequencing relied on an Illumina HiSeq 1500. TCRdb trimmed the raw reads at Q25, called clones with MiXCR and kept productive beta chains. Identical CDR3 protein sequences are pooled into one entry, listed with their most common genes and DNA. The sample table contains about 100,000 distinct CDR3 sequences; only one count was recorded for about 15% of them. The ten largest clones take up 8% of the sample. Sequenced: PBMCs. These receptors were collected from a human donor in good health (CMV status not recorded). Some clones in this sample may be carry-over from other donors' samples.

For this clonotype: Given a much more abundant clone one base away, this may be a read error. The chain is built from TRBV6-1 and TRBJ2-3; D not resolved. The germline gives CDR1 MNHNS, CDR2 SASEGT. The CDR3 is 15 amino acids. The DNA for the CDR3 is TGTGCCAGCATTGAATCTCCGGCAGAATCAGATACGCAGTATTTT. It encodes CASIESPAESDTQYF.

This clonotype has a count of ten or more. V is TRBV7-2 and J is TRBJ1-5; D is undetermined. This CDR3 has 15 amino acids. CDR1 and CDR2 (germline): SGHTA, FQGNSA. V dropped 5 bases and J dropped 0 bases, with 11 bases sitting between them. The CDR3 loop is CASSPSPYSNQPQHF. DNA for the CDR3: TGTGCCAGCAGCCCAAGCCCCTATAGCAATCAGCCCCAGCATTTT.

V and J are TRBV7-9 and TRBJ1-1; 12 bases agree with TRBD1. The CDR3 has 17 amino acids. In germline, CDR1 is SEHNR, CDR2 FQNEAQ (reference sequence). V lost 4 bases and J lost 8; bases outside the gene matches: 14. CDR3 DNA sequence: TGTGCCAGCAGCTCTAGTGGGACAGGGGGCGTGGACCCCGAAGCTTTCTTT. The encoded protein is CASSSSGTGGVDPEAFF.

This clonotype was detected ten times or more. The chain is built from TRBV6-2 or TRBV6-3 and TRBJ1-2, with D hard to call. The germline CDR1 and CDR2 sequences are MNHEY and SVGEGT. There are 11 residues in the CDR3. V lost 7 bases to trimming and J lost 6 bases, with 9 bases between them. CDR3 sequence (DNA): TGTGCCAGCACGAGTTTTCATGGCTACACCTTC. Amino acid sequence: CASTSFHGYTF.

The CDR3 sequence: CASSQGSGTGAKNIQYF. The CDR3, as DNA: TGCGCCAGCAGCCAGGGATCCGGGACTGGAGCCAAAAACATTCAGTACTTC. The chain combines TRBV4-1 with TRBJ2-4; perhaps TRBD2 as D (6 bases). The CDR3 spans 17 residues. Germline-derived CDR1 and CDR2 are MGHRA and YSYEKL. The germline V and J ends were trimmed by 3 bases and 0 bases, with 15 bases remaining between them.

A few counts support this clonotype. The chain recombines TRBV7-2 with TRBJ2-1; the D gene is possibly TRBD1 (5 bases). The CDR3 sequence is 15 residues long. V shed 5 bases and J shed 7 bases, with 18 bases lying between them. CDR1 and CDR2 (germline): SGHTA, FQGNSA. CDR3 loop: CASSQSPNPGNEQFF. The CDR3 DNA sequence: TGTGCCAGCAGCCAGAGTCCCAATCCAGGGAATGAGCAGTTCTTC. Variable domain in full (rest from reference TRBV7-2 and TRBJ2-1): GAGVSQSPSNKVTEKGKDVELRCDPISGHTALYWYRQSLGQGLEFLIYFQGNSAPDKSGLPSDRFSAERTGGSVSTLTIQRTQQEDSAVYLCASSQSPNPGNEQFFGPGTRLTVL.

This clonotype was seen only a few times. The chain is built from TRBV5-1 and TRBJ2-7; 11 bases are shared with TRBD1. This CDR3 spans 15 amino acids. Trimming cost V 4 bases and J 2 bases; bases outside gene matches: 5. CDR1 is SGHRS, CDR2 YFSETQ, per germline. CDR3 DNA sequence: TGCGCCAGCAGCCTGGACAGGGGGCTTACCTACGAGCAGTACTTC. It yields the protein CASSLDRGLTYEQYF. Together with reference TRBV5-1 and TRBJ2-7, the CDR3 gives the full variable domain: KAGVTQTPRYLIKTRGQQVTLSCSPISGHRSVSWYQQTPGQGLQFLFEYFSETQRNKGNFPGRFSGRQFSNSRSEMNVSTLELGDSALYLCASSLDRGLTYEQYFGPGTRLTVT.

On this clonotype: Just one base apart from a much larger clone, this may be a read error. V and J are TRBV4-1 and TRBJ1-1; D perhaps matches TRBD1 (5 bases). Per germline, CDR1 MGHRA and CDR2 YSYEKL. V lost 3 bases and J 6 bases, leaving 17 bases between the germline ends. The CDR3 is made up of 15 amino acids. As DNA, the CDR3 is TGCGCCAGCAGCCACCCAAGGGGTAGAGAGGCTGAAGCTTTCTTT. Translated: CASSHPRGREAEAFF.

CDR3 region: CASSLGAGTRDTQYF. CDR3 in DNA: TGTGCCAGCAGCTTAGGAGCGGGGACGAGGGATACGCAGTATTTT. J is TRBJ2-3 and V is TRBV11-3, with 7 bases matching TRBD2. J lost 6 bases, V lost 1 base, and 7 bases had no gene match. There are 15 residues in the CDR3. The germline V gene has CDR1 SGHNT and CDR2 YENEEA.

This clonotype was recorded once. The chain links TRBV5-1 to TRBJ2-1; no clear D gene. The CDR3 spans 11 residues. Per the germline V gene, CDR1 is SGHRS and CDR2 is YFSETQ. Trimming removed 2 bases at V and 7 bases at J, with 4 bases between. CDR3 in amino acids: CASSFLNEQFF. The CDR3 DNA reads as TGCGCCAGCAGCTTTTTAAATGAGCAGTTCTTC.

The chain joins TRBV2 to TRBJ1-2; perhaps TRBD1 as D (5 bases). V was shortened by 7 bases and J by 1 base, with 7 bases between the two germline ends. Germline CDR1 and CDR2: SNHLY and FYNNEI. CDR3 length: 12 residues. The CDR3 spells CASKGDNYGYTF. CDR3 bases: TGTGCCAGCAAAGGGGATAACTATGGCTACACCTTC. Supplemented by reference TRBV2 and TRBJ1-2, the full variable domain reads EPEVTQTPSHQVTQMGQEVILRCVPISNHLYFYWYRQILGQKVEFLVSFYNNEISEKSEIFDDQFSVERPDGSNFTLKIRSTKLEDSAMYFCASKGDNYGYTFGSGTRLTVV.

This clonotype was counted many times. This sequence joins TRBV24-1 and TRBJ2-3; D perhaps matches TRBD2 (5 bases). The V gene lost 8 bases and the J gene lost 1 base, with 9 bases spanning the gap. Germline-derived CDR1 and CDR2 are KGHDR and SFDVKD. The CDR3 runs 13 residues. The CDR3 DNA follows: TGTGCCACCATCGGGCGGGGCACAGATACGCAGTATTTT. Protein: CATIGRGTDTQYF.

There are many counts of this clonotype. The gene calls are TRBV4-1 and TRBJ2-3; 7 positions match TRBD2. Losses at the gene ends were 2 bases for V and 1 base for J; bases not matched to a gene: 9. Looked up from germline, CDR1 is MGHRA and CDR2 is YSYEKL. The length of the CDR3 is 17 residues. The CDR3 protein is CASSQTLLAERTDTQYF. CDR3 bases: TGCGCCAGCAGCCAAACACTCCTAGCGGAACGCACAGATACGCAGTATTTT.

This clonotype was observed many times. The chain couples TRBV7-2 to TRBJ2-7; the D gene is possibly TRBD2 (6 bases). Germline assignment: CDR1 SGHTA and CDR2 FQGNSA. The V and J ends lost 2 bases and 4 bases respectively, with 12 bases between them. This CDR3 spans 14 amino acids. The CDR3 DNA reads TGTGCCAGCAGCTTAAGTACGGGAGAATACGAGCAGTACTTC. This translates into CASSLSTGEYEQYF.

The chain combines TRBV2 with TRBJ1-4; weak D call: TRBD1 (5 bases). The CDR3 runs 15 residues. CDR1 SNHLY and CDR2 FYNNEI come from the germline V gene. V was pared by 7 bases and J by 1 base, with 13 bases between. The CDR3 is CASILRGGTNEKLFF. The CDR3 DNA reads TGTGCCAGCATCCTACGGGGGGGAACTAATGAAAAACTGTTTTTT.

This clonotype was counted at least ten times. The V and J genes are TRBV7-2 and TRBJ1-1, with D possibly being TRBD1 (5 bases). Trimming cost V 0 bases and J 9 bases, with 8 bases left between them. This CDR3 region has 12 residues. Germline lookup yields CDR1 SGHTA and CDR2 FQGNSA. The CDR3 here is CASSLAQGKAFF. CDR3 nucleotides: TGTGCCAGCAGCTTAGCGCAGGGTAAAGCTTTCTTT.

This clonotype has a handful of counts. The chain has TRBV28 and TRBJ1-1, with D unresolved. The V end was cut by 7 bases, the J end by 1 base, with 7 bases between. Germline CDR1 reads MDHEN; CDR2 reads SYDVKM. This CDR3 has 12 residues. The CDR3 DNA is TGTGCCAGCAAGGACGGGAACACTGAAGCTTTCTTT. This codes for CASKDGNTEAFF.

As concerns this clonotype: A much larger clone lies a single base off, so this may be a read error. The chain recombines TRBV7-2 with TRBJ2-6; D not resolved. The CDR3 has 15 amino acids. Germline assignment: CDR1 SGHTA and CDR2 FQGNSA. CDR3 loop: CASSPDGSGVNVLTF. As DNA, the CDR3 is TGTGCCAGCAGCCCCGACGGTTCTGGGGTCAACGTCCTGACTTTC.

This clonotype has a handful of counts. V usage is TRBV12-3 or TRBV12-4 and J usage is TRBJ2-1; D call uncertain. The CDR3 has 13 amino acids. Trimming removed 8 bases from V and 6 bases from J, with 14 bases in between. CDR3 residues: CASVPLIGNEQFF. The DNA for the CDR3 is TGTGCCAGCGTGCCGTTAATAGGCAATGAGCAGTTCTTC.

This chain joins TRBV29-1 and TRBJ1-2; weak D call: TRBD1 (6 bases). Germline CDR1 is SQVTM and CDR2 is ANQGSEA. CDR3 length equals 13 residues. Trimming removed 4 bases from V and 2 bases from J, with 11 bases in between. The CDR3: CSVGPDSNYGYTF. CDR3 nucleotide sequence: TGCAGCGTTGGCCCGGACAGCAACTATGGCTACACCTTC.

This clonotype was seen a handful of times. The V and J genes are TRBV2 and TRBJ2-2; D assignment may be TRBD1 or TRBD2 (6 bases each). The CDR3 has 16 amino acids. The V gene lost 5 bases and the J gene lost 6 bases, with 19 bases spanning the gap. The germline gives CDR1 SNHLY, CDR2 FYNNEI. CDR3 sequence (DNA): TGTGCCAGCAGTTCTCTCGGGGGCTTAAGACCCGGGGAGCTGTTTTTT. Its protein product is CASSSLGGLRPGELFF. Full variable domain (missing parts from reference TRBV2 and TRBJ2-2): EPEVTQTPSHQVTQMGQEVILRCVPISNHLYFYWYRQILGQKVEFLVSFYNNEISEKSEIFDDQFSVERPDGSNFTLKIRSTKLEDSAMYFCASSSLGGLRPGELFFGEGSRLTVL.